The next 18 T cell receptor beta chains were all read from a single sample in a study of cytomegalovirus exposure and HLA in healthy donors. PCR involved 60 Vbeta and 13 Jbeta primers. Clones were read by immunoSEQ multiplex PCR, and TCRdb kept only the in-frame ones, dropping some. The table lists some 200,000 clones, roughly four fifths of them singletons. The sample comprised PBMCs. The receptor set was obtained from a woman between 35 and 50 years old in good health and CMV-seronegative.

V and J are TRBV28 and TRBJ1-5; TRBD1 agrees at 10 bases. CDR1 and CDR2 (germline): MDHEN, SYDVKM. V trimming: 3 bases; J trimming: 2 bases; junction bases outside the gene matches: 1. The CDR3 is made up of 15 amino acids. CDR3 region: CASSFGTGGNQPQHF. CDR3 DNA sequence: TGTGCCAGCAGTTTCGGGACAGGGGGCAATCAGCCCCAGCATTTT.

The chain has TRBV27 and TRBJ2-7; 12 bases agree with TRBD2. CDR1 is MNHEY and CDR2 is SMNVEV in the germline V gene (reference sequence). The CDR3 spans 16 residues. Losses at the gene ends were 5 bases for V and 6 bases for J; bases not matched to a gene: 11. Written as DNA, the CDR3 is TGTGCCAGCAGTACAGACTCTAGCGGGAGGGTGGCCGAGCAGTACTTC. Translating it yields CASSTDSSGRVAEQYF.

V and J are TRBV12-5 and TRBJ2-1, with 7 nucleotides matching TRBD2. The CDR3 runs 17 residues. Trimming removed 5 bases from V and 4 bases from J; junction bases left unmatched: 14. Germline V lookup: CDR1 LGHNT, CDR2 FRNRAP. The CDR3 region is CASGPEPAAGMYNEQFF. The CDR3 DNA reads as TGTGCTAGTGGTCCCGAACCAGCAGCGGGAATGTACAATGAGCAGTTCTTC.

The chain uses TRBV27 and TRBJ1-5; D is unclear. Per germline, CDR1 MNHEY and CDR2 SMNVEV (reference sequence). Trimming took off 6 bases at V and 5 bases at J, with 17 bases between the two ends. This CDR3 region has 15 residues. This CDR3 is CASSFPDPTDQPQHF. CDR3 sequence (DNA): TGTGCCAGCAGCTTTCCCGACCCAACAGATCAGCCCCAGCATTTT.

The chain joins TRBV7-9 to TRBJ2-7; TRBD2 agrees at 13 bases. The V segment lost 5 bases and the J segment 2 bases; nucleotides outside the gene matches: 6. This CDR3 has 16 residues. CDR1 and CDR2 (germline): SEHNR, FQNEAQ (reference sequence). For the CDR3, the DNA is TGTGCCAGCAGCCTAACACTAGCGGGAGGGCCCTACGAGCAGTACTTC. Translated: CASSLTLAGGPYEQYF.

The gene calls are TRBV12-5 and TRBJ2-7; 10 bases match TRBD1. The CDR3 extends over 14 amino acids. Trimming took 6 bases from V and 6 from J; bases not matched to a gene: 8. Germline CDR1 LGHNT, CDR2 FRNRAP. The CDR3 spells CASGGQGILSEQYF. The CDR3 region has the DNA TGTGCTAGTGGGGGACAGGGGATTCTGTCCGAGCAGTACTTC.

The CDR3 here is CASTRGRGETQYF. CDR3 sequence (DNA): TGTGCCAGCACTCGCGGGAGAGGAGAGACCCAGTACTTC. The rearrangement joins TRBV6-5 to TRBJ2-5; TRBD2 matches 7 bases. The CDR3 sequence is 13 residues long. The V gene's germline CDR1 is MNHEY and CDR2 SVGAGI. J lost 4 bases, V lost 7 bases, and 6 bases had no gene match.

The gene calls are TRBV6-6 and TRBJ1-5, with TRBD1 as a possible D gene (5 bases). The CDR3 is made up of 13 amino acids. V lost 5 bases and J lost 4, with 9 bases in between. From germline, CDR1 is MNHNY and CDR2 SVGAGI (reference sequence). The CDR3 region has the DNA TGTGCCAGCAGTGACAGAGCGAATCAGCCCCAGCATTTT. Amino acids: CASSDRANQPQHF.

J is TRBJ2-1 and V is TRBV2; D perhaps matches TRBD1 (6 bases). The CDR3 contains 15 residues. CDR1 is SNHLY, CDR2 FYNNEI, per germline. The germline V and J ends were trimmed by 6 bases and 5 bases, with 17 bases remaining between them. The CDR3 reads CASSHGQGPDNEQFF. The CDR3 DNA follows: TGTGCCAGCAGCCACGGTCAGGGGCCCGACAATGAGCAGTTCTTC.

The chain links TRBV19 to TRBJ1-2; maybe TRBD1 (6 bases). The CDR3 length is 14 residues. Per germline, CDR1 LNHDA and CDR2 SQIVND (reference sequence). The V and J ends lost 6 bases and 12 bases respectively, with 23 bases between them. CDR3 residues: CASRTGTQVLVDTF. CDR3 in DNA: TGTGCCAGTAGGACCGGGACACAGGTCCTTGTGGACACCTTC. The whole variable domain, filled in from reference TRBV19 and TRBJ1-2, reads DGGITQSPKYLFRKEGQNVTLSCEQNLNHDAMYWYRQDPGQGLRLIYYSQIVNDFQKGDIAEGYSVSREKKESFPLTVTSAQKNPTAFYLCASRTGTQVLVDTFGSGTRLTVV.

J is TRBJ2-1 and V is TRBV5-1, with TRBD2 matching 15 bases. This CDR3 has 18 residues. The J segment lost 7 bases and the V segment lost 0 bases, leaving 8 bases of the junction unmatched. Germline V gene data show CDR1 as SGHRS and CDR2 as YFSETQ. CDR3 sequence reads: CASSLDRKGTSGRNEQFF. CDR3 in DNA: TGCGCCAGCAGCTTGGATCGTAAGGGGACTAGCGGGAGGAATGAGCAGTTCTTC.

J is TRBJ2-1 and V is TRBV7-9; TRBD1 agrees at 7 bases. Germline V lookup: CDR1 SEHNR, CDR2 FQNEAQ (reference sequence). CDR3 length equals 17 residues. V lost 0 bases and J lost 10; bases outside the gene matches: 15. The CDR3 is CASSLALPRTGVREQFF. The CDR3 DNA reads TGTGCCAGCAGCTTAGCGCTTCCAAGGACAGGTGTCAGGGAGCAGTTCTTC.

The chain uses TRBV2 and TRBJ1-2; the D gene is possibly TRBD1 (5 bases). CDR3 length: 14 amino acids. Germline V lookup: CDR1 SNHLY, CDR2 FYNNEI. The V end was cut by 1 base, the J end by 4 bases, with 10 bases between. CDR3 DNA: TGTGCCAGCAGTGAAGTTAAGGGGCTCTATGGCTACACCTTC. Translating it yields CASSEVKGLYGYTF.

The chain recombines TRBV19 with TRBJ2-5, with D tentatively TRBD1 (6 bases). Trimming took 5 bases from V and 11 from J, leaving 18 bases between them. The germline CDR1 and CDR2 sequences are LNHDA and SQIVND (reference sequence). The CDR3 runs 13 residues. DNA of the CDR3: TGTGCCAGTAGTGATCAGGGGATAATACAGCAGTACTTC. Its protein is CASSDQGIIQQYF.

The gene calls are TRBV27 and TRBJ2-2, with 9 bases identical to TRBD2. Trimming at V came to 6 bases and at J to 3 bases, leaving 5 bases not matched to a gene. Germline-derived CDR1 and CDR2 are MNHEY and SMNVEV (reference sequence). The CDR3 has 15 amino acids. This chain's CDR3 is CASRLAGEDTGELFF. DNA of the CDR3: TGTGCCAGCAGGTTAGCGGGAGAGGACACCGGGGAGCTGTTTTTT.

The table lists this clone with a few counts. The chain has TRBV19 and TRBJ2-7; a weak D match, TRBD2 (6 bases). Germline CDR1 and CDR2: LNHDA and SQIVND (reference sequence). The CDR3 loop spans 14 amino acids. V was pared by 3 bases and J by 5 bases, with 14 bases between. CDR3: CASSMGGKGNEQYF. The DNA for the CDR3 is TGTGCCAGTAGTATGGGCGGGAAAGGAAACGAGCAGTACTTC.

This chain links TRBV11-3 with TRBJ2-1; 10 nucleotides match TRBD2. The CDR3 has 16 residues. The germline V gene has CDR1 SGHNT and CDR2 YENEEA. Trimming at V came to 5 bases and at J to 5 bases, leaving 9 bases not matched to a gene. The DNA of the CDR3 is TGTGCCAGCAGCCAAAGAGCGGGAGGGTCCCACAATGAGCAGTTCTTC. It yields the protein CASSQRAGGSHNEQFF. Together with reference TRBV11-3 and TRBJ2-1, the CDR3 gives the full variable domain: EAGVVQSPRYKIIEKKQPVAFWCNPISGHNTLYWYLQNLGQGPELLIRYENEEAVDDSQLPKDRFSAERLKGVDSTLKIQPAELGDSAVYLCASSQRAGGSHNEQFFGPGTRLTVL.

Only a few counts were recorded for this clone. This chain links TRBV28 with TRBJ2-5, with D perhaps matching TRBD1 (6 bases). Germline loops: CDR1 MDHEN, CDR2 SYDVKM. Trimming stripped 2 bases from V and 11 bases from J, with 12 bases between. There are 12 residues in the CDR3. The chain's CDR3 is CASSLGQLWQYF. Here the CDR3 DNA reads TGTGCCAGCAGTTTAGGACAGCTTTGGCAGTACTTC.